Following are 28 T cell receptor beta chains from one sample sequenced in a study of cytomegalovirus exposure and HLA in healthy donors. Primers for the PCR totalled 60 Vbeta and 13 Jbeta. Here immunoSEQ multiplex PCR was the method, and the copy in TCRdb shows in-frame clones only, minus some. This sample has approximately 200,000 clones, with 70% to 85% found just once. The source material was PBMCs. The source is a girl aged 2 to 9 in good health and CMV-seronegative.

This clone showed up just a few times. The chain carries TRBV6-5 and TRBJ1-2, with D perhaps TRBD1 (5 bases). The CDR3 loop spans 14 amino acids. Trimming cost V 1 base and J 7 bases, with 13 bases left between them. Germline assignment: CDR1 MNHEY and CDR2 SVGAGI. The CDR3 DNA is TGTGCCAGCAGTTACTATGGCAGGGAGGGTGGCTACACCTTC. Translating it yields CASSYYGREGGYTF.

This chain joins TRBV27 and TRBJ1-3; D is unclear. V lost 4 bases and J lost 2, with 6 bases in between. The CDR3 is 13 amino acids. The germline gives CDR1 MNHEY, CDR2 SMNVEV (reference sequence). CDR3 bases: TGTGCCAGCAGTTCTGTTGCTGGAAACACCATATATTTT. Translating it yields CASSSVAGNTIYF.

The chain has TRBV7-6 and TRBJ2-1; 13 bases line up with TRBD2. Germline assignment: CDR1 SGHVS and CDR2 FNYEAQ. The CDR3 is made up of 18 amino acids. Unmatched junction bases numbered 10, after V lost 2 bases and J lost 6 bases. The CDR3 sequence: CASSLSLAGGPIINEQFF. In nucleotides, the CDR3 is TGTGCCAGCAGCTTATCACTAGCGGGAGGGCCGATCATCAATGAGCAGTTCTTC.

This chain connects TRBV28 to TRBJ2-1; no clear D. CDR3 length: 12 residues. The germline CDR1 and CDR2 sequences are MDHEN and SYDVKM. Deletions cut 2 bases from V and 5 bases from J, with 4 bases between. The CDR3 loop is CASSLEDNEQFF. CDR3 coding DNA: TGTGCCAGCAGTTTAGAGGACAATGAGCAGTTCTTC.

V usage is TRBV7-9 and J usage is TRBJ2-7; tentatively, D is TRBD1 (6 bases). Germline CDR1 reads SEHNR; CDR2 reads FQNEAQ (reference sequence). The germline V and J ends were trimmed by 1 base and 7 bases, with 14 bases remaining between them. The CDR3 is 14 amino acids. The CDR3 region is CASSLGRGPPEQYF. The CDR3 nucleotides are TGTGCCAGCAGCTTAGGCAGGGGCCCCCCGGAGCAGTACTTC.

This clone occurred once. This sequence joins TRBV5-1 and TRBJ1-2; D perhaps matches TRBD1 (5 bases). V lost 4 bases, J lost 2 bases, and 12 bases lay in between. Germline assignment: CDR1 SGHRS and CDR2 YFSETQ. The CDR3 is made up of 14 amino acids. As DNA, the CDR3 is TGCGCCAGCAGCCCGCGGGGGTTGAACTATGGCTACACCTTC. This gives the protein CASSPRGLNYGYTF.

This clone showed up just a few times. V usage is TRBV5-1 and J usage is TRBJ2-5; D gene unclear. The CDR3 sequence is 14 residues long. The germline CDR1 and CDR2 sequences are SGHRS and YFSETQ. Between the trimmed V and J ends, which lost 0 bases and 0 bases, there was a span of 6 bases. The CDR3 DNA follows: TGCGCCAGCAGCTTGGCTCTCGACCAAGAGACCCAGTACTTC. It encodes CASSLALDQETQYF.

This sequence joins TRBV2 and TRBJ1-2; 9 bases are shared with TRBD1. V lost 10 bases to trimming and J lost 5 bases; unmatched junction nucleotides: 38. Germline V gives CDR1 SNHLY, CDR2 FYNNEI. The CDR3 totals 23 residues. For the CDR3, the DNA is TGTGCCACAACTCAAAGGGACAGGAGGGTGAGGGACAGGGAAATCGATACCCCATATGGCTACACCTTC. It encodes CATTQRDRRVRDREIDTPYGYTF.

The chain is built from TRBV4-1 and TRBJ1-2; 7 bases are shared with TRBD1. Trimming cost V 1 base and J 5 bases; bases outside gene matches: 7. CDR3 length: 15 amino acids. CDR1 is MGHRA, CDR2 YSYEKL, per germline. The CDR3 DNA is TGCGCCAGCAGCCAAGTCCCCGGACAGGTGTATGGCTACACCTTC. This codes for CASSQVPGQVYGYTF.

V usage is TRBV10-2 and J usage is TRBJ2-3; 11 bases agree with TRBD2. Germline V CDR1 and CDR2: WSHSY, SAAADI. The CDR3 is 20 amino acids. V lost 6 bases, J lost 2 bases, and 19 bases stayed unmatched. The CDR3 DNA follows: TGCGCCAGCAGACTATCCACTAGCGGGGGCACCCGAGATCACACAGATACGCAGTATTTT. Translation: CASRLSTSGGTRDHTDTQYF.

Only a few counts were recorded for this clone. The rearrangement uses TRBV19 and TRBJ2-1; no definite D call. V dropped 9 bases and J dropped 4 bases, with 7 bases sitting between them. Germline-derived CDR1 and CDR2 are LNHDA and SQIVND (reference sequence). CDR3 length equals 11 residues. CDR3: CASRGYNEQFF. As DNA, the CDR3 is TGTGCCAGCCGAGGATACAATGAGCAGTTCTTC.

V is TRBV4-2 and J is TRBJ2-5; perhaps TRBD1 as D (5 bases). V was shortened by 5 bases and J by 3 bases, with 16 bases between the two germline ends. Germline V gives CDR1 LGHNA, CDR2 YNFKEQ. CDR3 length equals 15 residues. The chain's CDR3 is CASSKGDSTEETQYF. CDR3 nucleotides: TGTGCCAGCAGCAAGGGCGACAGCACGGAAGAGACCCAGTACTTC.

The chain joins TRBV5-6 to TRBJ2-3; no reliable D call. Trimming left V 1 base short and J 0 bases short, with 9 bases between. This CDR3 has 15 amino acids. Per germline, CDR1 SGHDT and CDR2 YYEEEE. CDR3 in DNA: TGTGCCAGCAGCTTGCCATCTACTAGCACAGATACGCAGTATTTT. This encodes CASSLPSTSTDTQYF. Filled out from reference TRBV5-6 and TRBJ2-3, the complete variable domain reads DAGVTQSPTHLIKTRGQQVTLRCSPKSGHDTVSWYQQALGQGPQFIFQYYEEEERQRGNFPDRFSGHQFPNYSSELNVNALLLGDSALYLCASSLPSTSTDTQYFGPGTRLTVL.

V is TRBV7-9 and J is TRBJ1-1; D call uncertain. Trimming pared 5 bases from V and 4 bases from J, leaving 8 bases between. Germline-derived CDR1 and CDR2 are SEHNR and FQNEAQ (reference sequence). There are 12 residues in the CDR3. The chain's CDR3 is CASSPFLTEAFF. The CDR3 DNA reads as TGTGCCAGCAGCCCCTTTCTCACTGAAGCTTTCTTT.

The genes are TRBV29-1 and TRBJ2-7, with TRBD1 matching over 9 bases. The V gene's germline CDR1 is SQVTM and CDR2 ANQGSEA. This CDR3 is built from 13 residues. Trimming took 7 bases from V and 2 from J; bases not matched to a gene: 6. The CDR3 is CSAIQGATYEQYF. The CDR3 coding sequence is TGCAGCGCAATACAGGGGGCTACCTACGAGCAGTACTTC.

The chain uses TRBV30 and TRBJ1-4, with 10 bases that match TRBD1. The CDR3 length is 14 residues. Germline V gene data show CDR1 as GTSNPN and CDR2 as SVGIG (reference sequence). V was pared by 1 base and J by 8 bases, with 4 bases of the junction left unmatched. Here the CDR3 DNA reads TGTGCCTGGAGTGAAGGGGGACAGGGGGAAAAACTGTTTTTT. Its protein is CAWSEGGQGEKLFF.

The J gene is TRBJ2-3, the V gene TRBV19; tentatively, D is TRBD1 (5 bases). The CDR3 consists of 14 residues. Per the germline V gene, CDR1 is LNHDA and CDR2 is SQIVND (reference sequence). V gave up 3 bases and J gave up 3 bases, with 10 bases separating them. CDR3 coding DNA: TGTGCCAGTAGTATCTGGGGCCGGACAGATACGCAGTATTTT. It specifies CASSIWGRTDTQYF. The variable domain in full, with the rest retrieved from reference TRBV19 and TRBJ2-3, is DGGITQSPKYLFRKEGQNVTLSCEQNLNHDAMYWYRQDPGQGLRLIYYSQIVNDFQKGDIAEGYSVSREKKESFPLTVTSAQKNPTAFYLCASSIWGRTDTQYFGPGTRLTVL.

In its sample, this clone was seen a few times. V and J are TRBV7-9 and TRBJ1-2; TRBD1 matches 8 bases. Looked up from germline, CDR1 is SEHNR and CDR2 is FQNEAQ (reference sequence). The trim removed 7 bases at V and 4 bases at J, leaving 8 bases unmatched. This CDR3 has 14 amino acids. This CDR3 is CASTPRDRIYGYTF. The CDR3 region has the DNA TGTGCCAGCACCCCCCGGGACAGGATCTATGGCTACACCTTC.

V usage is TRBV5-4 and J usage is TRBJ1-2; D remains ambiguous. V lost 1 base and J lost 4, with 11 bases in between. The CDR3 extends over 14 amino acids. In germline, CDR1 is SGHNT, CDR2 YYREEE (reference sequence). In nucleotides, the CDR3 is TGTGCCAGCAGCTTGCGGTCGTCGTCCTATGGCTACACCTTC. Translating it yields CASSLRSSSYGYTF.

V and J are TRBV27 and TRBJ2-3; D is ambiguous. The length of the CDR3 is 13 residues. CDR1 is MNHEY, CDR2 SMNVEV, per germline (reference sequence). Between the trimmed V and J ends, which lost 3 bases and 6 bases, there was a span of 10 bases. The CDR3, as DNA: TGTGCCAGCAGTTTCACCCAAGCGGATACGCAGTATTTT. As protein: CASSFTQADTQYF.

This chain connects TRBV19 to TRBJ1-2, with a tentative D call TRBD1 (6 bases). Germline V gene sequence: CDR1 LNHDA, CDR2 SQIVND (reference sequence). The CDR3 is 13 residues long. The V gene lost 10 bases and the J gene lost 4 bases, with 16 bases spanning the gap. The DNA for the CDR3 is TGTGCCACCTCACAGGGAGGGGGCTATGGCTACACCTTC. Amino acids: CATSQGGGYGYTF.

With respect to this clone: The junction departs from the called germline gene at one end, perhaps through a read error. This chain links TRBV2 with TRBJ2-7, with 11 bases lining up with TRBD2. Germline CDR1 SNHLY, CDR2 FYNNEI. The CDR3 extends over 16 amino acids. For the CDR3, the DNA is TGTGCCAGCAGTGAAGCGCTTAGCGGGAGGGCCAACGAGCAGTGCTTC. It yields the protein CASSEALSGRANEQCF.

The chain recombines TRBV5-6 with TRBJ2-7; D is perhaps TRBD1 (5 bases). Per the germline V gene, CDR1 is SGHDT and CDR2 is YYEEEE. This CDR3 is 13 amino acids long. Trimming stripped 2 bases from V and 5 bases from J, with 11 bases between. CDR3 sequence: CASSLGESNEQYF. The CDR3 DNA reads TGTGCCAGCAGCTTAGGGGAAAGCAACGAGCAGTACTTC.

V and J are TRBV29-1 and TRBJ2-5, with 7 nucleotides matching TRBD1. Germline loops: CDR1 SQVTM, CDR2 ANQGSEA. The V and J ends lost 4 bases and 2 bases, in that order; junction bases with no gene match: 10. This CDR3 has 15 residues. This CDR3 is CSVVQDRRVQETQYF. The CDR3 DNA reads as TGCAGCGTTGTCCAGGACAGGAGAGTTCAAGAGACCCAGTACTTC.

V gene TRBV2 combines with J gene TRBJ2-2; 7 bases are shared with TRBD1. The length of the CDR3 is 14 residues. The germline gives CDR1 SNHLY, CDR2 FYNNEI. J lost 7 bases, V lost 4 bases, and 6 bases had no gene match. The CDR3 sequence: CASSVEGAGGELFF. The DNA for the CDR3 is TGTGCCAGCAGTGTCGAGGGGGCGGGCGGGGAGCTGTTTTTT.

About this clone: A read error may produce the germline difference seen at one junction end. The V call is TRBV5-1, the J call TRBJ1-4, with 8 bases matching TRBD1. This CDR3 region has 11 residues. Germline V lookup: CDR1 SGHRS, CDR2 YFSETQ. CDR3 in amino acids: CASSLAVGQAF. CDR3 in DNA: TGCGCCAGCAGCTTGGCCGTGGGACAGGCTTTT.

The V call is TRBV21-1, the J call TRBJ2-5; TRBD2, the D gene given by the table, was not confirmed from the DNA. TRBV21-1 is a pseudogene locus. The CDR3 extends over 14 amino acids. As DNA, the CDR3 is TGTGCCAGCAGCAAGGTTCCCGCGAAGGAGACCCAGTACTTC. Protein: CASSKVPAKETQYF.

The CDR3: CASSETGGSYNEQFF. The CDR3 DNA sequence: TGTGCCAGCAGTGAAACGGGGGGCTCCTACAATGAGCAGTTCTTC. The V call is TRBV2, the J call TRBJ2-1; 7 bases fit TRBD2. Germline CDR1 SNHLY, CDR2 FYNNEI. The CDR3 sequence is 15 residues long. Losses at the gene ends were 2 bases for V and 0 bases for J; bases not matched to a gene: 1.